One and the same sample provided the 11 T cell receptor beta chains below, sequenced in a study of T cell repertoires in cytomegalovirus infection. In TCRdb, the reads were re-called with MiXCR into one record per CDR3 protein. The table records about 770,000 distinct CDR3 sequences, under 35% of them present only once. The antigens these receptors bind are not known. The input for sequencing was cultured CD8+ T cells from PBMCs, taken from culture after CMV antigen stimulation. These receptors were taken from a human donor in good health (CMV status not recorded). Some clones in this sample may be carry-over from other donors' samples.

This rearrangement joins TRBV2 to TRBJ1-5; 8 bases fit TRBD1. Germline-derived CDR1 and CDR2 are SNHLY and FYNNEI. After removal of 10 bases from V and 3 bases from J, the junction contained 8 bases not matched to a gene. CDR3 size: 14 residues. CDR3: CATRTGNNNQPQHF. CDR3 nucleotides: TGTGCCACCCGGACAGGGAATAACAATCAGCCCCAGCATTTT. Filled out from reference TRBV2 and TRBJ1-5, the complete variable domain reads EPEVTQTPSHQVTQMGQEVILRCVPISNHLYFYWYRQILGQKVEFLVSFYNNEISEKSEIFDDQFSVERPDGSNFTLKIRSTKLEDSAMYFCATRTGNNNQPQHFGDGTRLSIL.

To note about this clonotype: This may be a read error: a much more frequent sequence differs by one nucleotide. The gene calls are TRBV5-6 and TRBJ2-1; maybe TRBD1 (6 bases). V lost 4 bases to trimming and J lost 5 bases, with 10 bases between them. The CDR3 extends over 13 amino acids. Germline CDR1 is SGHDT and CDR2 is YYEEEE. This chain's CDR3 is CASSPGHNNEQFF. For the CDR3, the DNA is TGTGCCAGCAGCCCGGGACACAACAATGAGCAGTTCTTC.

This clonotype was counted at least ten times. The chain joins TRBV7-2 to TRBJ1-5; the match to TRBD1 covers 11 bases. This CDR3 has 17 amino acids. V lost 1 base and J lost 6; bases outside the gene matches: 8. Germline values: CDR1 SGHTA, CDR2 FQGNSA. CDR3 in amino acids: CASSLEMRTGGLQPQHF. The CDR3 nucleotides are TGTGCCAGCAGCTTAGAAATGAGGACAGGGGGCCTTCAGCCCCAGCATTTT.

Only a few counts were recorded for this clonotype. The chain combines TRBV7-6 with TRBJ2-5; D unresolved. V lost 5 bases and J 5 bases, leaving 12 bases between the germline ends. CDR3 length equals 13 residues. CDR1 and CDR2 from the germline V gene are SGHVS and FNYEAQ. The DNA for the CDR3 is TGTGCCAGCAGCGGCGGCCCGCAGGAGACCCAGTACTTC. Protein product: CASSGGPQETQYF.

The V and J genes are TRBV4-1 and TRBJ1-1; D is possibly TRBD1 (5 bases). The V gene's germline CDR1 is MGHRA and CDR2 YSYEKL. CDR3 length: 17 amino acids. Trimming stripped 4 bases from V and 0 bases from J, with 18 bases between. The CDR3 protein is CASSPGGASGVNTEAFF. In nucleotides, the CDR3 is TGCGCCAGCAGCCCGGGGGGAGCCAGCGGGGTGAACACTGAAGCTTTCTTT.

This clonotype was seen a few times. The genes are TRBV6-6 and TRBJ1-2, with no clear D. V was clipped by 2 bases and J by 2 bases, with 6 bases between them. CDR3 length: 13 residues. Germline V CDR1 and CDR2: MNHNY, SVGAGI (reference sequence). CDR3 DNA: TGTGCCAGCAGTTACCAAGAAAACTATGGCTACACCTTC. It codes for CASSYQENYGYTF.

The chain uses TRBV19 and TRBJ1-2; D is unresolved. The germline V gene has CDR1 LNHDA and CDR2 SQIVND (reference sequence). This CDR3 has 15 amino acids. Trimming cost V 1 base and J 6 bases, with 15 bases left between them. CDR3 region: CASSIAVGPLDGYTF. The CDR3 DNA is TGTGCCAGTAGTATAGCGGTTGGCCCTTTGGATGGCTACACCTTC.

Notes on this clonotype: One junction end does not reproduce the germline sequence, and a read error may be involved. J is TRBJ1-4 and V is TRBV4-3; D unclear. This CDR3 has 16 amino acids. Germline V lookup: CDR1 LGHNA, CDR2 YSLEER. CDR3 in DNA: TGCGCCAGCAGCCAAGATCACCCAGCGGTGACTGAAAAACTGGTTTTT. It codes for CASSQDHPAVTEKLVF.

This rearrangement joins TRBV4-3 to TRBJ1-2, with D possibly being TRBD1 (5 bases). The CDR3 contains 16 residues. Germline V lookup: CDR1 LGHNA, CDR2 YSLEER. V was shortened by 0 bases and J by 3 bases, with 14 bases between the two germline ends. The CDR3 bases are TGCGCCAGCAGCCAAGATCGGGGGGGGAGCTACTATGGCTACACCTTC. As protein: CASSQDRGGSYYGYTF.

This clonotype was observed a few times. This chain uses TRBV6-6 with TRBJ2-5, with 8 bases matching TRBD1. Looked up from germline, CDR1 is MNHNY and CDR2 is SVGAGI (reference sequence). J lost 3 bases, V lost 1 base, and 7 bases had no gene match. The CDR3 extends over 16 amino acids. The CDR3, as DNA: TGTGCCAGCAGTTACTTGGACAGGGCGCGTGAAGAGACCCAGTACTTC. This gives the protein CASSYLDRAREETQYF.

This clonotype was detected only a few times. Here the CDR3 DNA reads TGTGCCAGTAGTATGGTCCGGGGCAATCAGCCCCAGCATTTT. Protein: CASSMVRGNQPQHF. The rearrangement links TRBV19 to TRBJ1-5; D is undetermined. This CDR3 spans 14 amino acids. CDR1 and CDR2 (germline): LNHDA, SQIVND (reference sequence). V was pared by 3 bases and J by 2 bases, with 8 bases between. Supplemented by reference TRBV19 and TRBJ1-5, the full variable domain reads DGGITQSPKYLFRKEGQNVTLSCEQNLNHDAMYWYRQDPGQGLRLIYYSQIVNDFQKGDIAEGYSVSREKKESFPLTVTSAQKNPTAFYLCASSMVRGNQPQHFGDGTRLSIL.